The clone carrying this TCR beta chain was detected once. The sample is drawn from a study of tumor-infiltrating lymphocytes in localized non-small cell lung cancer. The CDR3 length is 15 residues. Trimming removed 5 bases from V and 4 bases from J, with 17 bases in between. Per germline, CDR1 SGHAT and CDR2 FQNNGV. The data were produced by immunoSEQ multiplex PCR, yet TCRdb's version contains in-frame clones alone and is incomplete. The sample has more than 9,000 clones, around 57% seen once. This clonotype was sampled from a human donor with non-small cell lung cancer. J is TRBJ1-1 and V is TRBV11-2; no clear D. Sample: lung tumor tissue. The CDR3 sequence: CASSVRPRASTEAFF. The DNA of the CDR3 is TGTGCCAGCAGCGTAAGGCCCCGGGCATCCACTGAAGCTTTCTTT.